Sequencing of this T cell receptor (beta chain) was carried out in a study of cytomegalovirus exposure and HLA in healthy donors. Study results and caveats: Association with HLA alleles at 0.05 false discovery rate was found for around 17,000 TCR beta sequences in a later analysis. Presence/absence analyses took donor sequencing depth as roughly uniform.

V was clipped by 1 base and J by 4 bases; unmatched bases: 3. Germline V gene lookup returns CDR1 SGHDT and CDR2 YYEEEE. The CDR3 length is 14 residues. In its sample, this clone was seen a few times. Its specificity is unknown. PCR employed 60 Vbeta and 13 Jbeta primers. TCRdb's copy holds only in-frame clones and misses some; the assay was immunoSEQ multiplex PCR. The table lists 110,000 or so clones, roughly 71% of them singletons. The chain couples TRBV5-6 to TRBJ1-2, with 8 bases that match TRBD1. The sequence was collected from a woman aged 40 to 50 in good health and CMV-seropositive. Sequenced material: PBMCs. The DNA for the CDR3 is TGTGCCAGCAGCTTGCAGGGGGCCAGCTATGGCTACACCTTC. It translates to CASSLQGASYGYTF.